A selection of T cell receptor beta chains follows, all from one sample in a study of T cells in localized non-small cell lung cancer. Repertoires were generated with immunoSEQ multiplex PCR, while TCRdb's copy carries only in-frame clones and drops some. Among around 54,000 clones listed, 86% were seen once. Sample: peripheral blood, taken before any cancer treatment. The receptors stem from a male donor older than 55 with stage III squamous cell lung carcinoma. The CDR3 runs from the conserved cysteine through the conserved F or W. A D gene is named only where the DNA matches it firmly.

cdr3_aa: CASSPTPGGIYGYTF
cdr3_length: 15
d_call: TRBD1
v_call: TRBV7-2
j_call: TRBJ1-2

cdr3_aa: CAITRGGGLAGARNEQFF
cdr3_length: 18
d_call: TRBD2
v_call: TRBV10-3
j_call: TRBJ2-1

cdr3_aa: CASSIVGQLLGTEAFF
cdr3_length: 16
d_call: .
v_call: TRBV19
j_call: TRBJ1-1

cdr3_aa: CASSQDLASGSYNEQFF
cdr3_length: 17
d_call: TRBD2
v_call: TRBV4-2
j_call: TRBJ2-1

cdr3_aa: CASSASYGYTF
cdr3_length: 11
d_call: .
v_call: TRBV18
j_call: TRBJ1-2

cdr3_aa: CASSSSGAPYEQYF
cdr3_length: 14
d_call: .
v_call: TRBV6-5
j_call: TRBJ2-7

cdr3_aa: CASSQGLEKLFF
cdr3_length: 12
d_call: .
v_call: TRBV28
j_call: TRBJ1-4

cdr3_aa: CASSPTTSVSSEQFF
cdr3_length: 15
d_call: .
v_call: TRBV7-8
j_call: TRBJ2-1

cdr3_aa: CASSPPRDGLNQPQHF
cdr3_length: 16
d_call: .
v_call: TRBV18
j_call: TRBJ1-5

cdr3_aa: CSVEGQGSYGYTF
cdr3_length: 13
d_call: TRBD1
v_call: TRBV29-1
j_call: TRBJ1-2

cdr3_aa: CASSRGGDQETQYF
cdr3_length: 14
d_call: .
v_call: TRBV5-1
j_call: TRBJ2-5

cdr3_aa: CASSSTAGAGYNSPLHF
cdr3_length: 17
d_call: .
v_call: TRBV7-2
j_call: TRBJ1-6

cdr3_aa: CASSHGPGPPVRNEQYF
cdr3_length: 17
d_call: .
v_call: TRBV4-1
j_call: TRBJ2-7

cdr3_aa: CASSFGRVLGNEQFF
cdr3_length: 15
d_call: .
v_call: TRBV7-8
j_call: TRBJ2-1

cdr3_aa: CASSFRGNNEKLFF
cdr3_length: 14
d_call: .
v_call: TRBV11-2
j_call: TRBJ1-4

cdr3_aa: CASSQGLNSPLHF
cdr3_length: 13
d_call: .
v_call: TRBV14
j_call: TRBJ1-6

cdr3_aa: CASSHEGANYGYTF
cdr3_length: 14
d_call: .
v_call: TRBV4-1
j_call: TRBJ1-2

cdr3_aa: CASSVDPRSEAFF
cdr3_length: 13
d_call: .
v_call: TRBV9
j_call: TRBJ1-1

cdr3_aa: CSVQTGGIGGYTF
cdr3_length: 13
d_call: TRBD1
v_call: TRBV29-1
j_call: TRBJ1-2

cdr3_aa: CASSLNRVEQFF
cdr3_length: 12
d_call: .
v_call: TRBV7-2
j_call: TRBJ2-1

cdr3_aa: CASSQGAARDTQYF
cdr3_length: 14
d_call: .
v_call: TRBV4-1
j_call: TRBJ2-5

cdr3_aa: CASSLISGARSGELFF
cdr3_length: 16
d_call: .
v_call: TRBV7-6
j_call: TRBJ2-2

cdr3_aa: CASRQRGTETGELFF
cdr3_length: 15
d_call: TRBD2
v_call: TRBV9
j_call: TRBJ2-2